These 23 T cell receptor beta chains originate from one sample sequenced in a study of T-cell memory formation after mild COVID-19. MiXCR, run by TCRdb on the 5' RACE reads, gives a single entry per CDR3 protein. The sample lists 180,000 or so distinct CDR3 sequences, 15% to 20% occurring once. The sample was PBMCs or a T cell subset sorted from them (not recorded which). The receptors stem from an adult woman who had mild COVID-19 (a few samples of this study predate the infection). Cell type and time point are not known.

This clonotype has more than one count but fewer than ten. V and J are TRBV30 and TRBJ2-7, with 7 bases that match TRBD2. The germline V gene encodes CDR1 GTSNPN and CDR2 SVGIG (reference sequence). The J segment lost 6 bases and the V segment lost 0 bases, leaving 11 bases of the junction unmatched. The CDR3 length is 15 residues. CDR3 sequence: CAWSVLASGPSEQYF. CDR3 bases: TGTGCCTGGAGTGTACTGGCTAGCGGACCTAGCGAGCAGTACTTC.

This chain links TRBV3-1 with TRBJ2-7; the D is unclear. Trimming left V 3 bases short and J 4 bases short, with 10 bases between. Germline V lookup: CDR1 LGHDT, CDR2 YNNKEL (reference sequence). The CDR3 extends over 13 amino acids. The CDR3 DNA sequence: TGTGCCAGCAGCCACTCGTCAGATTACGAGCAGTACTTC. Its protein product is CASSHSSDYEQYF.

The chain links TRBV20-1 to TRBJ2-3; D is perhaps TRBD1 (6 bases). The germline V and J ends were trimmed by 2 bases and 6 bases, with 12 bases remaining between them. Per germline, CDR1 DFQATT and CDR2 SNEGSKA (reference sequence). The CDR3 contains 13 residues. CDR3 residues: CSARRQASDTQYF. CDR3 nucleotide sequence: TGCAGTGCTAGACGACAGGCCAGTGATACGCAGTATTTT.

This rearrangement joins TRBV12-3 or TRBV12-4 to TRBJ1-2; D unclear. V was clipped by 5 bases and J by 9 bases, with 16 bases between them. This CDR3 is 13 amino acids long. The CDR3, as DNA: TGTGCCAGCAGTGCTGGACCCCCTAGGAGCTACACCTTC. Residues: CASSAGPPRSYTF.

CDR3 sequence reads: CASSVTSGTTDTQYF. The CDR3 nucleotides are TGTGCCAGCAGCGTAACTAGCGGGACCACAGATACGCAGTATTTT. The rearrangement joins TRBV7-9 to TRBJ2-3, with 10 bases lining up with TRBD2. After removal of 5 bases from V and 2 bases from J, the junction contained 4 bases not matched to a gene. The V gene's germline CDR1 is SEHNR and CDR2 FQNEAQ (reference sequence). The CDR3 has 15 residues.

This rearrangement joins TRBV2 to TRBJ1-5; 7 bases fit TRBD1. CDR3 length: 15 residues. V lost 6 bases, J lost 7 bases, and 12 bases stayed unmatched. Germline CDR1 SNHLY, CDR2 FYNNEI. The CDR3 DNA is TGTGCCAGCAGCGGGGACAGACCCTCCCGGCAGCCCCAGCATTTT. Its protein product is CASSGDRPSRQPQHF.

The rearrangement joins TRBV3-1 to TRBJ2-1, with TRBD1 matching over 9 bases. Germline V lookup: CDR1 LGHDT, CDR2 YNNKEL (reference sequence). The CDR3 length is 17 residues. V shed 1 base, J shed 7 bases, and the junction held 11 bases outside the gene matches. The CDR3 loop reads CASSQVSGTGLANEQFF. The DNA for the CDR3 is TGTGCCAGCAGCCAAGTCTCCGGGACAGGGCTCGCAAATGAGCAGTTCTTC.

V usage is TRBV5-6 and J usage is TRBJ2-1, with TRBD2 identical over 7 bases. This CDR3 has 11 residues. Germline assignment: CDR1 SGHDT and CDR2 YYEEEE. V lost 3 bases to trimming and J lost 16 bases; unmatched junction nucleotides: 7. The CDR3 region has the DNA TGTGCCAGCAGCTCCACTAGCGCCCGCTTCTTC. It codes for CASSSTSARFF.

In this sample, this clonotype turned up a few times. The gene calls are TRBV5-1 and TRBJ1-1, with TRBD1 matching over 8 bases. Germline-derived CDR1 and CDR2 are SGHRS and YFSETQ. This CDR3 region has 18 residues. The J segment lost 3 bases and the V segment lost 4 bases, leaving 17 bases of the junction unmatched. CDR3 nucleotide sequence: TGCGCCAGCAGCCTCTCGGACAGGGCCGTTAATTTAGACACTGAAGCTTTCTTT. It yields the protein CASSLSDRAVNLDTEAFF. The full variable domain, in which reference TRBV5-1 and TRBJ1-1 provide the parts outside the CDR3, is KAGVTQTPRYLIKTRGQQVTLSCSPISGHRSVSWYQQTPGQGLQFLFEYFSETQRNKGNFPGRFSGRQFSNSRSEMNVSTLELGDSALYLCASSLSDRAVNLDTEAFFGQGTRLTVV.

This clonotype was detected ten times or more. The V and J genes are TRBV20-1 and TRBJ2-4; TRBD1 matches 8 bases. The germline V gene encodes CDR1 DFQATT and CDR2 SNEGSKA (reference sequence). V was pared by 3 bases and J by 0 bases, with 4 bases of the junction left unmatched. The CDR3 runs to 15 residues. The CDR3, as DNA: TGCAGTGCTAGTGGACAGGGAGGAGCCAAAAACATTCAGTACTTC. Translated, it gives CSASGQGGAKNIQYF.

This clonotype showed up just a few times. The chain joins TRBV24-1 to TRBJ1-2; D possibly corresponds to TRBD1 (5 bases). The germline V gene has CDR1 KGHDR and CDR2 SFDVKD. The CDR3 length is 14 residues. The V and J ends lost 2 bases and 2 bases respectively, with 8 bases between them. This CDR3 is CATSDWSGNYGYTF. The CDR3 DNA sequence: TGTGCCACCAGTGATTGGTCAGGGAACTATGGCTACACCTTC.

The sample holds a few counts of this clonotype. The chain couples TRBV7-9 to TRBJ2-2; D gene unclear. Per the germline V gene, CDR1 is SEHNR and CDR2 is FQNEAQ (reference sequence). The CDR3 extends over 12 amino acids. Trimming removed 1 base at V and 9 bases at J, with 6 bases between. The CDR3 sequence: CASSLGAWELFF. In nucleotides, the CDR3 is TGTGCCAGCAGCTTAGGAGCCTGGGAGCTGTTTTTT.

This clonotype has a count of ten or more. The rearrangement links TRBV29-1 to TRBJ2-7, with D unclear. Germline values: CDR1 SQVTM, CDR2 ANQGSEA. Deletions cut 2 bases from V and 0 bases from J, with 8 bases between. The CDR3 loop spans 13 amino acids. As DNA, the CDR3 is TGCAGCGTTGAATCGCGGACCTCCTACGAGCAGTACTTC. It yields the protein CSVESRTSYEQYF.

There are a few counts of this clonotype. The V call is TRBV29-1, the J call TRBJ1-4, with a weak D call TRBD1 (6 bases). CDR3 size: 15 residues. V gave up 0 bases and J gave up 7 bases, with 15 bases separating them. CDR1 and CDR2 (germline): SQVTM, ANQGSEA. As DNA, the CDR3 is TGCAGCGTTGAAGATACAGGGCTCGGGAGTGAAAAACTGTTTTTT. It encodes CSVEDTGLGSEKLFF. Supplemented by reference TRBV29-1 and TRBJ1-4, the full variable domain reads SAVISQKPSRDICQRGTSLTIQCQVDSQVTMMFWYRQQPGQSLTLIATANQGSEATYESGFVIDKFPISRPNLTFSTLTVSNMSPEDSSIYLCSVEDTGLGSEKLFFGSGTQLSVL.

This clonotype has just a few counts. CDR3 amino acids: CASRNTGSYEQYF. CDR3 DNA sequence: TGTGCCAGCAGGAATACCGGGAGCTACGAGCAGTACTTC. The chain carries TRBV12-3 or TRBV12-4 and TRBJ2-7; D perhaps matches TRBD2 (6 bases). CDR3 length: 13 residues. V dropped 6 bases and J dropped 3 bases, with 12 bases sitting between them.

This clonotype was counted only a few times. This chain joins TRBV7-3 and TRBJ2-7, with D tentatively TRBD2 (6 bases). The V gene lost 1 base and the J gene lost 3 bases, with 10 bases spanning the gap. The CDR3 spans 14 residues. The germline V gene has CDR1 SGHTA and CDR2 FQGTGA. The CDR3 loop reads CASSLIPGGYEQYF. Written as DNA, the CDR3 is TGTGCCAGCAGCTTAATCCCCGGGGGCTACGAGCAGTACTTC.

This clonotype showed up just a few times. The chain combines TRBV24-1 with TRBJ2-5; weak D call: TRBD1 (5 bases). The germline V gene encodes CDR1 KGHDR and CDR2 SFDVKD. This CDR3 contains 15 residues. V was pared by 8 bases and J by 0 bases, with 15 bases between. Written as DNA, the CDR3 is TGTGCCACCATTCGTGAAGGGGTGGACCAAGAGACCCAGTACTTC. Protein sequence: CATIREGVDQETQYF.

This chain joins TRBV30 and TRBJ2-2; 7 bases map to TRBD2. V shed 0 bases, J shed 1 base, and the junction held 5 bases outside the gene matches. This CDR3 is built from 16 residues. CDR1 is GTSNPN and CDR2 is SVGIG in the germline V gene (reference sequence). CDR3 sequence: CAWSVLATLNTGELFF. The CDR3 DNA reads TGTGCCTGGAGTGTACTAGCGACCCTGAACACCGGGGAGCTGTTTTTT.

This clonotype has just a few counts. The chain employs TRBV12-3 or TRBV12-4 and TRBJ1-2, with a possible D match to TRBD1 (5 bases). The V gene lost 5 bases and the J gene lost 4 bases, with 11 bases spanning the gap. CDR3 length equals 13 residues. The CDR3 protein is CASSETASYGYTF. CDR3 coding DNA: TGTGCCAGCAGTGAGACAGCCTCCTATGGCTACACCTTC.

The chain uses TRBV15 and TRBJ2-1; D is possibly TRBD2 (7 bases). The CDR3 consists of 16 residues. Germline-derived CDR1 and CDR2 are LNHNV and YYDKDF (reference sequence). Between the trimmed V and J ends, which lost 4 bases and 7 bases, there was a span of 20 bases. The CDR3 sequence is CATSNLRGALGNEQFF. CDR3 DNA: TGTGCCACCAGCAATTTACGGGGGGCCCTTGGGAATGAGCAGTTCTTC.

The CDR3 sequence is CASSQGGGSNEKLFF. The DNA for the CDR3 is TGTGCCAGCAGCCAAGGCGGGGGTTCTAATGAAAAACTGTTTTTT. The genes are TRBV4-2 and TRBJ1-4, with D maybe TRBD1 (5 bases). Germline-derived CDR1 and CDR2 are LGHNA and YNFKEQ. The V end lost 1 base, the J end lost 3 bases, and 9 bases lay between the germline ends. CDR3 size: 15 residues.

A few counts support this clonotype. The chain uses TRBV3-1 and TRBJ1-1; perhaps TRBD1 as D (5 bases). Trimming took 4 bases from V and 4 from J, leaving 16 bases between them. This CDR3 spans 15 amino acids. Germline V gene data show CDR1 as LGHDT and CDR2 as YNNKEL (reference sequence). The CDR3 protein is CASSLTGGGGTEAFF. The CDR3 bases are TGTGCCAGCAGCCTGACGGGTGGGGGAGGCACTGAAGCTTTCTTT.

This clonotype was observed a single time. The rearrangement uses TRBV2 and TRBJ2-1; perhaps TRBD2 as D (6 bases). Germline-derived CDR1 and CDR2 are SNHLY and FYNNEI. This CDR3 region has 16 residues. Deletions cut 0 bases from V and 0 bases from J, with 9 bases between. DNA of the CDR3: TGTGCCAGCAGTGAAGCAAACGGGGGCTCCTACAATGAGCAGTTCTTC. Encoded protein: CASSEANGGSYNEQFF.